This T cell receptor beta chain was retrieved from a study of human T cells and chemical hapten exposure. Individual cDNA molecules had unique molecular identifiers attached to them by the library. One entry per CDR3 protein results from TCRdb running MiXCR on the RACE reads. In the table there are approximately 370,000 distinct CDR3 sequences, approximately 5.8% of which are singletons. Time point noted: pre-sensitization, week 0. Treatment in this sample: therapeutic diphenylcyclopropenone sensitization with weekly scalp DPC. Patients had alopecia, were aged 18 to 70, and were not pregnant. The material was whole blood, obtained in connection with sensitization to the hapten diphenylcyclopropenone (DPC). The TCR was taken from a woman between 18 and 29 years old with alopecia areata. Some clones in this sample may be carry-over from other donors' samples.

For the CDR3, the DNA is TGTGCCAGCAGCTTGGTTATTGGGACCGATTACCAAGAGACCCAGTACTTC. Its protein product is CASSLVIGTDYQETQYF. V and J are TRBV5-6 and TRBJ2-5; the D gene could be TRBD1 or TRBD2 (5 bases each). The CDR3 length is 17 residues. Trimming pared 0 bases from V and 0 bases from J, leaving 15 bases between. Germline V CDR1 and CDR2: SGHDT, YYEEEE.